This is a list of T cell receptor beta chains from one sample in a study of blood T cell repertoires in COVID-19. The protocol was immunoSEQ multiplex PCR, while the TCRdb copy is restricted to in-frame clones and leaves out a portion. The repertoire holds over 150,000 clones, approximately 82% seen once, with roughly 13% in the top ten. Sequencing was carried out using peripheral blood. The source is a human donor in a cohort sampled during active COVID-19. CDR3s include the opening cysteine and the closing phenylalanine or tryptophan. A D gene is named only where the DNA matches it firmly. Only part of the rows carry a size: once, few, many, or a class if the clone is expanded.

>15|TRBD1|TRBV9|NA|TRBJ1-2
TGTGCCAGCAGCGTAGTCCCGGACAGGGGATATGGCTACACCTTC
CASSVVPDRGYGYTF
>15|NA|TRBV7-9|NA|TRBJ1-1
TGTGCCAGCAGCCTATATCGCAGGGGGAACACTGAAGCTTTCTTT
CASSLYRRGNTEAFF
>12|NA|TRBV28|NA|TRBJ1-4
TGTGCCAGCAGTCACCCGGGGGAAAAACTGTTTTTT
CASSHPGEKLFF
>15|NA|TRBV28|NA|TRBJ1-1
TGTGCCAGCAGTCCCCACAGGGCAATGAACACTGAAGCTTTCTTT
CASSPHRAMNTEAFF
>20|TRBD2|TRBV4-1|NA|TRBJ2-4
TGCGCCAGCAGCCAAGATCTGACTAGCGGGAGGGCCGGCGCCAAAAACATTCAGTACTTC
CASSQDLTSGRAGAKNIQYF
>14|NA|TRBV14|NA|TRBJ2-7
TGTGCCAGCAGCAAAGGGTGGAGCTCCTACGAGCAGTACTTC
CASSKGWSSYEQYF
>15|NA|TRBV4-1|once|TRBJ2-5
TGCGCCAGCAGCCAAGTGGACAAGGTCGGGGAGACCCAGTACTTC
CASSQVDKVGETQYF
>17|TRBD2|TRBV7-9|NA|TRBJ2-1
TGTGCCAGCAGCTTTCGGGGGACTAGCGGGTCTTACAATGAGCAGTTCTTC
CASSFRGTSGSYNEQFF
>15|NA|TRBV28|once|TRBJ1-5
TGTGCCAGCACGGGGGAGGGACAAGGCAATCAGCCCCAGCATTTT
CASTGEGQGNQPQHF
>15|NA|TRBV6-4|NA|TRBJ2-2
TGTGCCAGCAGTGACTCTGGCAGGTCCACCGGGGAGCTGTTTTTT
CASSDSGRSTGELFF
>18|TRBD2|TRBV18|NA|TRBJ2-1
TGTGCCAGCTCACCACAGTTTACGGATGGACTAGGTTTGGGTGAGCAGTTCTTC
CASSPQFTDGLGLGEQFF
>13|TRBD1|TRBV29-1|NA|TRBJ2-7
TGCAGCGTTCCGGGACAGGGGAGCTACGAGCAGTACTTC
CSVPGQGSYEQYF
>14|NA|TRBV30|NA|TRBJ2-1
TGTGCCTGGGCGGGGTCGGGACTTCGCAATGAGCAGTTCTTC
CAWAGSGLRNEQFF
>14|NA|TRBV5-4|NA|TRBJ2-2
TGTGCCAGCAGCTTTGGCGGGATTGGCGGGGAGCTGTTTTTT
CASSFGGIGGELFF
>15|NA|TRBV4-2|NA|TRBJ1-4
TGTGCCAGCAGCCAACGAGACAGCCCAAATGAAAAACTGTTTTTT
CASSQRDSPNEKLFF
>18|TRBD2|TRBV28|once|TRBJ2-3
TGTGCCAGCAGCCCCCTCGGCCTTAGAGCGGGAGAAACTGATACGCAGTATTTT
CASSPLGLRAGETDTQYF
>16|TRBD2|TRBV7-9|few|TRBJ2-7
TGTGCCAGCAGCTTGGCGGGACTAGCGGGAGGGGACGAGCAGTACTTC
CASSLAGLAGGDEQYF
>15|TRBD2|TRBV15|NA|TRBJ2-3
TGTGCCACCAGCAGGCGACGGGAGGGGACGGATACGCAGTATTTT
CATSRRREGTDTQYF
>13|TRBD1|TRBV6-5|NA|TRBJ2-5
TGTGCCAGCAGGACAGGGGTGAGGGAGACCCAGTACTTC
CASRTGVRETQYF
>14|NA|TRBV7-8|NA|TRBJ1-6
TGTGCCAGCAGCTTAGGGCGAGGGAATTCACCCCTCCACTTT
CASSLGRGNSPLHF
>13|NA|TRBV30|NA|TRBJ1-6
TGTGCCTGGAGAGGGCAGGGCTATTCACCCCTCCACTTT
CAWRGQGYSPLHF
>13|TRBD1|TRBV29-1|NA|TRBJ1-1
TGCAGCGTTGTACCGGACAGGGGTGGTGAAGCTTTCTTT
CSVVPDRGGEAFF
>17|TRBD2|TRBV5-1|once|TRBJ2-1
TGCGCCAGCAGAGTCAACATCGGTGCGGGAGGCGGCAATGAGCAGTTCTTC
CASRVNIGAGGGNEQFF